The TCR beta chain described here comes from a study of blood T cell repertoires in COVID-19. Study background: Sites in the United States, Italy and Spain provided acute and convalescent COVID-19 samples. Sample material is recorded as cDNA or gDNA derived from T cells, B-cell-depleted T cells, or PBMCs.

Those enrolled in Seattle joined during active infection and were followed longitudinally afterward. J was trimmed by 1 base and V by 5 bases; bases with no gene match: 7. CDR1 and CDR2 from the germline V gene are SGHAT and FQNNGV. The CDR3 spans 15 residues. Only one count was recorded for this clone. In the original analysis: Cell counts per sample came from amplifying reference gene primers. Profiling relied on immunoSEQ multiplex PCR, and the TCRdb table lists in-frame clones only, not all of them. V, J and clone size were drawn from that table, and D and trimming were deduced from the DNA. The sample shows about 310,000 clones, under 90% of them seen only once.

This clonotype originated in a woman in her twenties or thirties with COVID-19, enrolled during active disease. The sample taken for sequencing was peripheral blood. The V gene is TRBV11-2, the J gene TRBJ2-5, with 7 nucleotides matching TRBD1. CDR3 DNA sequence: TGTGCCAGCAGCCCCACAGGGGTTAGCCAAGAGACCCAGTACTTC. This translates into CASSPTGVSQETQYF.